This T cell receptor (beta chain) emerged from a study of blood T cell repertoires in COVID-19 (dated by TCRdb to 2020 to 2022). With regard to the full study: Samples covering the acute and convalescent phases of COVID-19 were provided by collaborators in the United States, Italy and Spain. Where HLA class I and class II types were available, the types were taken from metadata supplied by the sample provider, not from assay-based typing. A freely available public database, intended as a resource for researchers studying the immune response to SARS-CoV-2, is where the repertoires were released. The samples were drawn from the first 160 participants of the ongoing ImmuneRACE study and from some 1,300 subjects provided by 6 global collaborators. A de-identified subject ID, COVID-19 status, age in years and sex were almost always included in the sample metadata. The material from the prospective study consisted of cDNA or gDNA derived from T cells, B-cell-depleted T cells, or PBMCs. Subjects who had been exposed to COVID-19, were actively infected with it, or had recovered from it provided the deeply sampled blood TCRbeta repertoires that made up the dataset.

With respect to this clone: The antigen it binds to is not known. No base quality values were provided; no much bigger clone lies one nucleotide off.

The V and J ends are trimmed by 5 bases and 4 bases, leaving 18 bases between them. In the germline V gene (reference sequence), CDR1 corresponds to LNHDA and CDR2 to SQIVND. Counted from cysteine to phenylalanine, this CDR3 has 16 amino acids. This entry keeps only the CDR3 DNA: 48 bases, framed from base 1. TCRbeta CDR3 regions were amplified from genomic DNA by means of the immunoSEQ Assay, a bias-controlled multiplex PCR. The paper's processing steps were these. Within the assay, amplification of reference gene primers was used to estimate how many nucleated cells each sample contained. To quantify the absolute abundance of each unique TCRbeta CDR3 rearrangement, sequence reads were collapsed and filtered. For each sample, productive Simpson clonality was calculated by taking the square root of Simpson's diversity index across productive rearrangements. As stored in TCRdb, this immuneACCESS dataset retains in-frame rearrangements with V and J assigned. A fraction of the clones does not appear; measured against another copy, unresolved V genes explain less than half of the discrepancy, and the remainder lacks a known reason. V, J and clone size are taken as reported in that table, and D and trimming were inferred from the DNA itself. The sample table records 160,000 or so clones; roughly 93% of these occur just once. The top ten constitute roughly 2% of the sample.

The investigation overall reported the following: The quantity of clinical and demographic metadata differed by source and by participant and was supplied without curation.

Whole blood was collected in K2EDTA tubes by collaborating institutions according to the institutions' own protocols. For TCRbeta analysis, collaborators shipped samples in one of three forms: frozen whole blood, isolated PBMCs, or DNA extracted from either of those sample types. The chain links TRBV19 with TRBJ2-1; tentative D gene TRBD2, with 6 bases matching. The sequencing input was peripheral blood. The TCR sequence derives from a man aged 18 to 30 with acute or convalescent COVID-19. Read as DNA, the sequence is TGTGCCAGTAGTCCCCTCGAGGGGAGGCGATACAATGAGCAGTTCTTC. This gives the protein CASSPLEGRRYNEQFF.